The 31 T cell receptor beta chains below come from one sample, sequenced in a study of T cells in Graves' hyperthyroidism and ophthalmopathy. The TCR beta CDR3 regions underwent amplification using RNA transcripts as the source. An initial round of RT-PCR targeting the TCR CDR3 relied on the HTBI primer set. TCRdb redid the calling of the multiplex PCR reads with MiXCR, one entry per CDR3 protein. The table lists almost 600,000 distinct CDR3 sequences, around 42% of them singletons, with more than 7% in the top ten. The source material was peripheral blood or thyroid tissue (not recorded which). Receptors were obtained from a woman between 18 and 29 years old with Graves' hyperthyroidism.

This rearrangement joins TRBV24-1 to TRBJ1-2; no reliable D call. This CDR3 spans 10 amino acids. The ends were cut back, 10 bases at V and 2 bases at J, with 4 bases in the middle. In germline, CDR1 is KGHDR, CDR2 SFDVKD. The DNA of the CDR3 is TGTGCCACACGAAACTATGGCTACACCTTC. Translated: CATRNYGYTF.

As concerns this clonotype: Being one base from a much bigger clone, this may be a read error. This chain connects TRBV18 to TRBJ2-5; 7 bases are shared with TRBD2. This CDR3 region has 14 residues. Germline V gene lookup returns CDR1 KGHSH and CDR2 LQKENI. CDR3 sequence reads: CASSPITSEEAQYF. The CDR3 nucleotides are TGTGCCAGCTCACCGATCACTAGCGAAGAGGCCCAGTACTTC.

This clonotype showed up many times. The V gene is TRBV20-1, the J gene TRBJ2-7; unclear D gene. The CDR3 covers 12 residues. V shed 3 bases and J shed 2 bases, with 8 bases lying between them. Germline V CDR1 and CDR2: DFQATT, SNEGSKA (reference sequence). CDR3 nucleotide sequence: TGCAGTGCTAGTAGGCTGGCCTACGAGCAGTACTTC. As protein: CSASRLAYEQYF.

There are a few counts of this clonotype. This sequence joins TRBV25-1 and TRBJ2-7; D is undetermined. The CDR3 has 13 amino acids. Germline CDR1 is MGHDK and CDR2 is SYGVNS. Trimming took 3 bases from V and 1 from J, leaving 7 bases between them. CDR3 bases: TGTGCCAGCAGTGACAGGCAGTCCTACGAGCAGTACTTC. Translation: CASSDRQSYEQYF.

This clonotype has ten or more counts. The chain combines TRBV2 with TRBJ1-2; 10 bases map to TRBD1. This CDR3 has 13 residues. The germline CDR1 and CDR2 sequences are SNHLY and FYNNEI. V lost 5 bases, J lost 6 bases, and 3 bases stayed unmatched. The DNA of the CDR3 is TGTGCCAGCAGTTTGGACAGGGGGAATGGCTACACCTTC. Residues: CASSLDRGNGYTF.

Concerning this clonotype itself: The junction shows a germline mismatch at one end, possibly a read error. The V and J genes are TRBV7-3 and TRBJ2-2, with 14 bases matching TRBD2. This CDR3 is built from 18 residues. The germline V gene encodes CDR1 SGHTA and CDR2 FQGTGA. In DNA form, the CDR3 reads TGTGCCAGCAGCACACCCGGGACTAGCGGGAGACGCCCCGGGGAGCTGCTTTTT. It codes for CASSTPGTSGRRPGELLF.

This clonotype occurred a few times. The chain is built from TRBV30 and TRBJ1-5; no clear D. V was trimmed by 3 bases and J by 7 bases, leaving 19 bases between them. Germline values: CDR1 GTSNPN, CDR2 SVGIG (reference sequence). The CDR3 contains 15 residues. The CDR3, as DNA: TGTGCCTGGAGCGATCAGACGGGGTTGTGGCAGCCCCAGCATTTT. Protein sequence: CAWSDQTGLWQPQHF.

The chain uses TRBV12-3 or TRBV12-4 and TRBJ1-5, with D tentatively TRBD1 (6 bases). The V gene lost 2 bases and the J gene lost 11 bases, with 19 bases spanning the gap. The CDR3 is made up of 15 amino acids. CDR3 amino acids: CASSLRDTLGETQHF. Written as DNA, the CDR3 is TGTGCCAGCAGTTTAAGGGACACGCTGGGAGAGACCCAGCATTTT.

This clonotype was detected a few times. The V and J genes are TRBV5-4 and TRBJ2-7; 11 nucleotides match TRBD2. Germline V gives CDR1 SGHNT, CDR2 YYREEE (reference sequence). The V and J ends lost 2 bases and 2 bases, in that order; junction bases with no gene match: 6. The CDR3 covers 16 residues. CDR3 sequence: CASSFGGLAAAYEQYF. The CDR3 nucleotides read TGTGCCAGCAGCTTTGGGGGACTAGCGGCCGCCTACGAGCAGTACTTC.

This clonotype was counted ten times or more. The rearrangement links TRBV5-1 to TRBJ2-7; 9 nucleotides align to TRBD1. This CDR3 spans 14 amino acids. The J segment lost 4 bases and the V segment lost 6 bases, leaving 8 bases of the junction unmatched. CDR1 SGHRS and CDR2 YFSETQ come from the germline V gene. DNA for the CDR3: TGCGCCAGCAAACCGGGACAGGGTTCGTACGAGCAGTACTTC. This translates into CASKPGQGSYEQYF.

In this sample, this clonotype turned up a few times. This chain uses TRBV5-8 with TRBJ1-5, with D possibly matching TRBD1 (6 bases). The CDR3 is made up of 15 amino acids. V was cut by 4 bases and J by 3 bases, with 14 bases left in between. Germline V gene lookup returns CDR1 SGHTS and CDR2 YDEGEE. This CDR3 is CASSRNGQPNQPQHF. The CDR3 region has the DNA TGTGCCAGCAGCCGGAATGGACAGCCCAATCAGCCCCAGCATTTT.

This clonotype was found many times. The chain carries TRBV5-5 and TRBJ1-5; D unresolved. CDR3 size: 16 residues. Germline V gene sequence: CDR1 SGHKS, CDR2 YYEKEE (reference sequence). Trimming stripped 1 base from V and 0 bases from J, with 11 bases between. The CDR3 is CASSLFGQTSNQPQHF. CDR3 bases: TGTGCCAGCAGCTTGTTTGGCCAGACTAGCAATCAGCCCCAGCATTTT.

This clonotype was detected ten times or more. The chain uses TRBV12-3 or TRBV12-4 and TRBJ1-5; D is unresolved. The CDR3 consists of 13 residues. V lost 6 bases, J lost 6 bases, and 12 bases lay in between. CDR3 region: CASSFRGGQPQHF. The CDR3 nucleotides read TGTGCCAGCAGCTTCCGGGGAGGTCAGCCCCAGCATTTT.

There are many counts of this clonotype. The J gene is TRBJ2-6, the V gene TRBV7-9; D is uncertain. V lost 8 bases and J 2 bases, leaving 31 bases between the germline ends. Germline CDR1 and CDR2: SEHNR and FQNEAQ (reference sequence). The CDR3 contains 21 residues. The CDR3: CASLTTDGGKIRIAGANVLTF. CDR3 DNA sequence: TGTGCCAGCTTAACCACGGACGGTGGCAAGATTCGGATCGCTGGGGCCAACGTCCTGACTTTC.

The J gene is TRBJ1-2, the V gene TRBV30; D uncertain. V was shortened by 2 bases and J by 4 bases, with 14 bases between the two germline ends. The CDR3 is 14 residues long. Germline CDR1 GTSNPN, CDR2 SVGIG (reference sequence). Here the CDR3 DNA reads TGTGCCTGGAGTCGTCAGGACTTTGCCTATGGCTACACCTTC. Translated, it gives CAWSRQDFAYGYTF. The variable domain in full, completed from reference TRBV30 and TRBJ1-2, reads SQTIHQWPATLVQPVGSPLSLECTVEGTSNPNLYWYRQAAGRGLQLLFYSVGIGQISSEVPQNLSASRPQDRQFILSSKKLLLSDSGFYLCAWSRQDFAYGYTFGSGTRLTVV.

Only a few counts were recorded for this clonotype. The chain joins TRBV7-3 to TRBJ2-5; the D gene is possibly TRBD2 (5 bases). Judging by the DNA end, TRBJ2-1 fits better; the J call may be wrong. The CDR3 totals 14 residues. The germline V gene encodes CDR1 SGHTA and CDR2 FQGTGA. CDR3 nucleotides: TGTGCCAGCAGCTCGTGGGCGGGCGGGAATGAGCAGTTCTTC. Its translation: CASSSWAGGNEQFF.

This clonotype was seen ten or more times. The chain combines TRBV6-1 with TRBJ2-7; 7 bases map to TRBD1. The CDR3 is 14 residues long. V shed 7 bases and J 4 bases; nucleotides not matched to a gene: 10. Germline V CDR1 and CDR2: MNHNS, SASEGT. The CDR3 DNA is TGTGCCAGCACCAGACGACAGGGAGCTTACGAGCAGTACTTC. Its protein is CASTRRQGAYEQYF.

This clonotype was picked up many times. The CDR3 loop reads CASGDSLNQPQHF. CDR3 bases: TGTGCCAGCGGGGACAGTCTCAATCAGCCCCAGCATTTT. The chain combines TRBV7-2 with TRBJ1-5; TRBD1 agrees at 7 bases. Trimming removed 8 bases from V and 3 bases from J; junction bases left unmatched: 4. The length of the CDR3 is 13 residues. The germline CDR1 and CDR2 sequences are SGHTA and FQGNSA. Full variable domain (missing parts from reference TRBV7-2 and TRBJ1-5): GAGVSQSPSNKVTEKGKDVELRCDPISGHTALYWYRQSLGQGLEFLIYFQGNSAPDKSGLPSDRFSAERTGGSVSTLTIQRTQQEDSAVYLCASGDSLNQPQHFGDGTRLSIL.

Note on this clonotype: Being one base from a much bigger clone, this may be a read error. This chain joins TRBV19 and TRBJ2-7; no clear D gene. Germline CDR1 and CDR2: LNHDA and SQIVND (reference sequence). V was trimmed by 1 base and J by 5 bases, leaving 3 bases between them. The CDR3 contains 11 residues. As DNA, the CDR3 is TGTGCCAGTAGTATAGGTAACGAGCAGTACTTC. Its translation: CASSIGNEQYF.

This clonotype was detected a few times. The chain employs TRBV4-2 and TRBJ2-5; TRBD2 matches 12 bases. The V and J ends lost 4 bases and 1 base, in that order; junction bases with no gene match: 10. The CDR3 totals 18 residues. From germline, CDR1 is LGHNA and CDR2 YNFKEQ. CDR3 nucleotides: TGTGCCAGCAGCCCAGGACTAGCGGGATCTATACTCCAAGAGACCCAGTACTTC. Its translation is CASSPGLAGSILQETQYF.

The chain links TRBV5-1 to TRBJ2-7; 9 positions agree with TRBD2. Germline assignment: CDR1 SGHRS and CDR2 YFSETQ. V was pared by 5 bases and J by 4 bases, with 16 bases of the junction left unmatched. This CDR3 has 17 residues. The CDR3: CASSSSGLACRLYEQYF. In DNA, the CDR3 is TGCGCCAGCAGTTCCTCAGGACTAGCGTGCAGATTATACGAGCAGTACTTC.

Ten or more counts support this clonotype. The chain recombines TRBV19 with TRBJ2-7; 11 bases agree with TRBD2. Germline V gene sequence: CDR1 LNHDA, CDR2 SQIVND (reference sequence). CDR3 size: 15 residues. V trimming: 1 base; J trimming: 2 bases; junction bases outside the gene matches: 1. DNA for the CDR3: TGTGCCAGTAGTATAGGACTAGCGGGACCCTACGAGCAGTACTTC. Translated, it gives CASSIGLAGPYEQYF.

The chain joins TRBV7-2 to TRBJ1-4; D uncertain. The V end was cut by 3 bases, the J end by 5 bases, with 16 bases between. This CDR3 region has 16 residues. CDR1 is SGHTA and CDR2 is FQGNSA in the germline V gene. The CDR3 bases are TGTGCCAGCAGCTTTAGGCTCGGCTCCTACAATGAAAAACTGTTTTTT. It yields the protein CASSFRLGSYNEKLFF.

The chain carries TRBV5-1 and TRBJ1-5; D possibly corresponds to TRBD1 (5 bases). CDR3 size: 13 residues. The germline V and J ends were trimmed by 4 bases and 3 bases, with 8 bases remaining between them. Germline CDR1 SGHRS, CDR2 YFSETQ. The CDR3 nucleotides read TGCGCCAGCAGCCAAGGGGACAATCAGCCCCAGCATTTT. Its translation: CASSQGDNQPQHF.

This clonotype was picked up many times. The chain employs TRBV7-8 and TRBJ2-5; D unresolved. Trimming shortened V by 5 bases and J by 5 bases, and 15 bases separated the two germline ends. Germline CDR1 SGHVS, CDR2 FQNEAQ. CDR3 length: 14 amino acids. CDR3 DNA: TGTGCCAGCAGCCCCCGCCCGGACGGGGAGACCCAGTACTTC. Encoded protein: CASSPRPDGETQYF.

This chain uses TRBV5-1 with TRBJ1-1; 7 nucleotides agree with TRBD1. V lost 0 bases, J lost 3 bases, and 14 bases stayed unmatched. This CDR3 comprises 18 residues. Germline V CDR1 and CDR2: SGHRS, YFSETQ. The CDR3 DNA sequence: TGCGCCAGCAGCTTGGGGACAGGACGGGATGATGGCTACACTGAAGCTTTCTTT. This codes for CASSLGTGRDDGYTEAFF. The full variable domain, rest sourced from reference TRBV5-1 and TRBJ1-1, is KAGVTQTPRYLIKTRGQQVTLSCSPISGHRSVSWYQQTPGQGLQFLFEYFSETQRNKGNFPGRFSGRQFSNSRSEMNVSTLELGDSALYLCASSLGTGRDDGYTEAFFGQGTRLTVV.

The chain joins TRBV20-1 to TRBJ2-1; 8 bases line up with TRBD2. CDR1 DFQATT and CDR2 SNEGSKA come from the germline V gene (reference sequence). Trimming cost V 1 base and J 7 bases; bases outside gene matches: 9. This CDR3 contains 15 residues. CDR3 region: CSARGFERESNEQFF. CDR3 DNA sequence: TGCAGTGCTAGAGGGTTCGAGCGGGAGTCGAATGAGCAGTTCTTC.

There are a few counts of this clonotype. This sequence joins TRBV6-6 and TRBJ2-2; 12 bases line up with TRBD2. Germline V gene lookup returns CDR1 MNHNY and CDR2 SVGAGI (reference sequence). V trimming: 5 bases; J trimming: 3 bases; junction bases outside the gene matches: 1. The CDR3 extends over 15 amino acids. The CDR3 here is CASSLAGGYTGELFF. The CDR3 DNA reads TGTGCCAGCAGTCTAGCGGGAGGGTACACCGGGGAGCTGTTTTTT.

This clonotype was found many times. The rearrangement joins TRBV7-2 to TRBJ1-1; tentatively, D is TRBD1 (5 bases). CDR1 is SGHTA, CDR2 FQGNSA, per germline. This CDR3 spans 16 amino acids. Trimming left V 8 bases short and J 1 base short, with 20 bases between. The CDR3 DNA reads TGTGCCAGCGGCTCCGGACAAGGTGGCGGGAACACTGAAGCTTTCTTT. This gives the protein CASGSGQGGGNTEAFF.

The chain employs TRBV7-2 and TRBJ2-1; 8 bases map to TRBD2. V gave up 10 bases and J gave up 7 bases; unmatched junction bases: 12. From germline, CDR1 is SGHTA and CDR2 FQGNSA. The CDR3 sequence is 14 residues long. The CDR3 protein is CANEVSGSGNEQFF. Written as DNA, the CDR3 is TGTGCCAACGAAGTAAGCGGGAGTGGGAATGAGCAGTTCTTC.

This clonotype was observed a single time. V and J are TRBV29-1 and TRBJ1-1; 8 bases are a match to TRBD1. V dropped 0 bases and J dropped 3; count of bases not matched to a gene: 9. The CDR3 totals 16 residues. CDR1 SQVTM and CDR2 ANQGSEA come from the germline V gene. The CDR3 DNA reads as TGCAGCGTTGAAGATTGGGACAGGAAGAGCTACACTGAAGCTTTCTTT. It specifies CSVEDWDRKSYTEAFF.